This entry is about one T cell receptor beta chain. Trimming removed 7 bases from V and 7 bases from J; junction bases left unmatched: 10. The germline V gene has CDR1 MNHNS and CDR2 SASEGT. The CDR3 has 15 residues. Authors' methods: How many nucleated cells were present was estimated from reference gene primer amplification. The table came from immunoSEQ multiplex PCR; TCRdb's copy has only in-frame clones and leaves some out. V and J calls and clone size are copied from that table; D and trimming were computed from the DNA. The sample consists of some 120,000 clones, 80% to 90% of them appearing once. The data derive from a study of blood T cell repertoires in COVID-19. Looking at the study overall: Sites across the United States, Italy and Spain contributed samples from acute and convalescent COVID-19. The analysed material was cDNA or gDNA that came from T cells, B-cell-depleted T cells, or PBMCs.

Sequenced material: peripheral blood. The V gene is TRBV6-1, the J gene TRBJ2-1; 10 nucleotides agree with TRBD2. The clonotype was recovered from a woman between 45 and 65 years old with active or convalescent COVID-19. CDR3 DNA sequence: TGTGCCAGCACCCAAGCCCTAGCGGGAGTAAATGAGCAGTTCTTC. Its translation: CASTQALAGVNEQFF.